This record covers a single T cell receptor (beta chain). Its specificity is not known. The source of the sample is a study of shared clonotypes between healthy human individuals. Study observations and caveats: Naive subsets typically showed greater estimated richness than memory subsets. Only blood was sampled; tissue repertoires likely differ. Between a handful of donors, naive CD4 clonotypes were shared at a level of about 5%.

Genomic DNA belonging to each subset was distributed in equal measure over several immunoSEQ plates. Sequencing was performed with immunoSEQ multiplex PCR; in TCRdb, only in-frame clones are kept and a portion is missing. Among more than 2 million clones, 85% to 95% were seen once, and the ten largest hold 0.1% to 0.15%. V lost 3 bases, J lost 2 bases, and 10 bases lay in between. The CDR3 totals 14 residues. In germline, CDR1 is SGHVS, CDR2 FQNEAQ. This chain joins TRBV7-8 and TRBJ1-1, with D possibly matching TRBD1 (6 bases). The sample comprised naive CD4+ T cells sorted from blood. The sample's subset: CD45RA+ positively selected. The receptor was derived from a young man in good health. The CDR3 loop is CASSFGQINTEAFF. In DNA form, the CDR3 reads TGTGCCAGCAGCTTCGGACAGATTAACACTGAAGCTTTCTTT.